Shown below are 14 T cell receptor beta chains from a single sample sequenced in a study of blood T cell repertoires in COVID-19. Assay: immunoSEQ multiplex PCR; the TCRdb copy retains only in-frame clones and omits some. The sample lists 300,000 to 400,000 clones; 86% were seen once. The sequencing input was PBMCs or T cells enriched from blood (not recorded which). The source of these receptors is a middle-aged woman with acute COVID-19.

V is TRBV7-2 and J is TRBJ1-2, with D maybe TRBD1 (5 bases). The germline CDR1 and CDR2 sequences are SGHTA and FQGNSA. V was cut by 1 base and J by 8 bases, with 23 bases left in between. CDR3 length equals 17 residues. This chain's CDR3 is CASSLDPGLGRMGGYTF. Written as DNA, the CDR3 is TGTGCCAGCAGCTTAGACCCGGGACTCGGGAGAATGGGAGGCTACACCTTC.

The chain carries TRBV7-2 and TRBJ2-5, with D unresolved. CDR3 length equals 13 residues. Trimming stripped 5 bases from V and 5 bases from J, with 12 bases between. The germline gives CDR1 SGHTA, CDR2 FQGNSA. In nucleotides, the CDR3 is TGTGCCAGCAGCCGTAACGGGTTGGAGACCCAGTACTTC. Translated, it gives CASSRNGLETQYF.

J is TRBJ1-1 and V is TRBV4-2; the match to TRBD1 covers 7 bases. CDR3 length: 15 amino acids. The V segment lost 1 base and the J segment 7 bases; nucleotides outside the gene matches: 9. The V gene's germline CDR1 is LGHNA and CDR2 YNFKEQ. The CDR3 DNA reads TGTGCCAGCAGCCAAGGGGTCCCTGGGGACAGTGAAGCTTTCTTT. Its translation: CASSQGVPGDSEAFF.

This chain joins TRBV11-2 and TRBJ1-2; D uncertain. Trimming shortened V by 2 bases and J by 0 bases, and 19 bases separated the two germline ends. Germline lookup yields CDR1 SGHAT and CDR2 FQNNGV. This CDR3 region has 18 residues. CDR3 coding DNA: TGTGCCAGCAGCTTAACCCTTGGCGGACTCCCCTCTAACTATGGCTACACCTTC. It translates to CASSLTLGGLPSNYGYTF.

V usage is TRBV11-2 and J usage is TRBJ2-7, with 7 bases lining up with TRBD1. The J segment lost 4 bases and the V segment lost 3 bases, leaving 18 bases of the junction unmatched. Per germline, CDR1 SGHAT and CDR2 FQNNGV. This CDR3 spans 18 amino acids. The CDR3 region is CASSFSLDRPGQRYEQYF. The CDR3 nucleotides are TGTGCCAGCAGCTTTTCTCTGGATCGTCCGGGACAGAGGTACGAGCAGTACTTC.

The chain recombines TRBV3-1 (or the pseudogene TRBV3-2) with TRBJ2-3; weak D call: TRBD2 (6 bases). This CDR3 contains 17 residues. The germline V and J ends were trimmed by 0 bases and 1 base, with 14 bases remaining between them. Germline V gene sequence: CDR1 LGHDT, CDR2 YNNKEL (reference sequence). This CDR3 reads CASSQDLGSGCTDTQYF. CDR3 sequence (DNA): TGTGCCAGCAGCCAAGATCTCGGTAGCGGCTGCACAGATACGCAGTATTTT.

V gene TRBV11-2 combines with J gene TRBJ1-2, with TRBD1 identical over 7 bases. J was trimmed by 1 base and V by 4 bases; bases with no gene match: 9. Per germline, CDR1 SGHAT and CDR2 FQNNGV. The CDR3 has 16 residues. The DNA for the CDR3 is TGTGCCAGCAGCTCCGGGACAGTGAACATTAACTATGGCTACACCTTC. This encodes CASSSGTVNINYGYTF.

V usage is TRBV7-3 and J usage is TRBJ2-2; D gene ambiguous. Germline V CDR1 and CDR2: SGHTA, FQGTGA. The V and J ends lost 2 bases and 4 bases respectively, with 14 bases between them. CDR3 length: 16 amino acids. The CDR3 bases are TGTGCCAGCAGCTTAGGTGGCAGGTTGGCCACCGGGGAGCTGTTTTTT. It is translated as CASSLGGRLATGELFF.

The rearrangement joins TRBV5-6 to TRBJ2-2; 9 bases map to TRBD1. V lost 3 bases to trimming and J lost 7 bases; unmatched junction nucleotides: 7. The CDR3 is 15 amino acids. Germline V CDR1 and CDR2: SGHDT, YYEEEE. CDR3 DNA: TGTGCCAGCAGCTCGGGACAGGGTAGGAGCGGGGAGCTGTTTTTT. Protein: CASSSGQGRSGELFF.

The rearrangement uses TRBV19 and TRBJ1-3; TRBD1 aligns across 7 bases. The trim removed 5 bases at V and 4 bases at J, leaving 5 bases unmatched. Germline V gene data show CDR1 as LNHDA and CDR2 as SQIVND (reference sequence). This CDR3 has 14 residues. The CDR3 region is CASSSQGWGNTIYF. CDR3 in DNA: TGTGCCAGTAGTTCACAGGGGTGGGGAAACACCATATATTTT.

The V gene is TRBV7-8, the J gene TRBJ2-3; D may be TRBD1 (6 bases). Germline V gene lookup returns CDR1 SGHVS and CDR2 FQNEAQ. Trimming pared 2 bases from V and 6 bases from J, leaving 9 bases between. The CDR3 contains 13 residues. DNA for the CDR3: TGTGCCAGCAGCTTACCAGGGGTGGATACGCAGTATTTT. Translating it yields CASSLPGVDTQYF.

The chain has TRBV28 and TRBJ2-3, with D hard to call. This CDR3 comprises 13 residues. Trimming shortened V by 8 bases and J by 1 base, and 10 bases separated the two germline ends. Germline CDR1 reads MDHEN; CDR2 reads SYDVKM. This chain's CDR3 is CASHKPGTDTQYF. The CDR3 DNA follows: TGTGCCAGCCACAAACCAGGCACAGATACGCAGTATTTT.

Concerning this clone itself: Other DNA sequences in the sample encode the same CDR3. V is TRBV29-1 and J is TRBJ2-7, with TRBD1 matching 7 bases. The CDR3 is made up of 12 amino acids. The trim removed 4 bases at V and 0 bases at J, leaving 0 bases unmatched. Germline V lookup: CDR1 SQVTM, CDR2 ANQGSEA. For the CDR3, the DNA is TGCAGCGTTGGGACAGGCTCCTACGAGCAGTACTTC. It translates to CSVGTGSYEQYF.

This chain uses TRBV30 with TRBJ1-1; 7 nucleotides agree with TRBD1. Germline CDR1 is GTSNPN and CDR2 is SVGIG (reference sequence). The CDR3 runs to 14 residues. V lost 3 bases to trimming and J lost 1 base; unmatched junction nucleotides: 5. The chain's CDR3 is CAWRATGKNTEAFF. In DNA, the CDR3 is TGTGCCTGGAGAGCGACAGGGAAGAACACTGAAGCTTTCTTT. The full variable domain, with the rest looked up from reference TRBV30 and TRBJ1-1, is SQTIHQWPATLVQPVGSPLSLECTVEGTSNPNLYWYRQAAGRGLQLLFYSVGIGQISSEVPQNLSASRPQDRQFILSSKKLLLSDSGFYLCAWRATGKNTEAFFGQGTRLTVV.